This T cell receptor beta chain emerged from a study of OX40 agonist ivuxolimab in advanced cancers. Across the whole study: Patients enrolled in dose escalation were diagnosed with hepatocellular carcinoma, melanoma, renal cell or head and neck cancer. Broader study findings: CD4+ and CD8+ blood T cells expanded clonally by week 6 at 0.1 to 3.0 mg/kg. The study found that CD8+ T cells averaged more expanded clones than CD4+.

This clone was observed a single time. Its antigen is not identified. Sequenced by immunoSEQ multiplex PCR; TCRdb stores in-frame clones only, minus some. Of tens of thousands of clones listed, approximately 87% were seen once; the top ten hold about 1.6%. Autoimmune disease history or systemic immunosuppression disqualified patients. Sample: CD4+ or CD8+ T cells sorted from blood, taken in a trial of the OX40 agonist ivuxolimab. The clonotype originates from an adult with an advanced solid tumor such as melanoma, head and neck, liver or kidney cancer.

The CDR3 loop is CASSLTQIPSTDTQYF. The CDR3 DNA follows: TGTGCCAGCAGCTTAACCCAGATCCCCAGCACAGATACGCAGTATTTT. This chain links TRBV7-2 with TRBJ2-3; D unclear. The length of the CDR3 is 16 residues. Deletions cut 2 bases from V and 0 bases from J, with 12 bases between. Germline V gene lookup returns CDR1 SGHTA and CDR2 FQGNSA.